The clone carrying this TCR beta chain came up a few times. The CDR3 consists of 13 residues. J was trimmed by 13 bases and V by 2 bases; bases with no gene match: 3. Germline V gene sequence: CDR1 SGHTA, CDR2 FQGNSA. As originally analysed: Amplified reference gene primers provided the basis for estimating nucleated cell counts. Data came from immunoSEQ multiplex PCR; TCRdb stores just in-frame clones and leaves some out. V, J and clone size derive from that table, while D and trimming were established from the DNA sequence. The table has over 250,000 clones, less than 85% seen once. The sample originates from a study of blood T cell repertoires in COVID-19. In the study overall: Italy, Spain and the United States were the sources of the convalescent and acute COVID-19 samples. Nucleic acid was either cDNA or gDNA, and it came from T cells, B-cell-depleted T cells, or PBMCs.

The Seattle patients, enrolled during active infection, were followed longitudinally. The sequencing input was peripheral blood. The receptor was derived from a human donor with COVID-19, enrolled during active disease. The donor label of this sample is uncertain. The rearrangement uses TRBV7-2 and TRBJ2-2; the match to TRBD2 covers 11 bases. DNA for the CDR3: TGTGCCAGCAGCTTAAGTGGGACTAGCGGGCTGTTTTTT. Translation: CASSLSGTSGLFF.